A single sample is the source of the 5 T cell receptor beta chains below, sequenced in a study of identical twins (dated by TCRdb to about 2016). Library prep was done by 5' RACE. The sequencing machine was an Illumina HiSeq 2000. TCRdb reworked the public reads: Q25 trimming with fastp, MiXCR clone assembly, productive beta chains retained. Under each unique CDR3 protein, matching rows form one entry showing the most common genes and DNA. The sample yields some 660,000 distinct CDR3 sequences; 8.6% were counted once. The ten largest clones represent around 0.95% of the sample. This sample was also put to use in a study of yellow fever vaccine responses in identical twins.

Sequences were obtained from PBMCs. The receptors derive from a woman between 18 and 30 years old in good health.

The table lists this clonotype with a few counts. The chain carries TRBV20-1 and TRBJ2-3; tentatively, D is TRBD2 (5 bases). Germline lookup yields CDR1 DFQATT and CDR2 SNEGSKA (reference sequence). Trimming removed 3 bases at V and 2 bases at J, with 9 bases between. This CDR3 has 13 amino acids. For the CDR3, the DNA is TGCAGTGCTAGCGACCGGGACACAGATACGCAGTATTTT. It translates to CSASDRDTDTQYF.

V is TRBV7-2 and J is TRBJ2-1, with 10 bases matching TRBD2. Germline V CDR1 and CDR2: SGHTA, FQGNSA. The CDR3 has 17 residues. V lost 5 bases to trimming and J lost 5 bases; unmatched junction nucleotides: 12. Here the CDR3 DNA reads TGTGCCAGCAGCCTTAGCGGGAGGCAACTTTTCCACAATGAGCAGTTCTTC. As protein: CASSLSGRQLFHNEQFF.

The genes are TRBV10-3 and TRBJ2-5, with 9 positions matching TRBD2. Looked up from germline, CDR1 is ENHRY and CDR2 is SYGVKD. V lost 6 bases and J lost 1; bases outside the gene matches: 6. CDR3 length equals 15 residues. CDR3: CAISLGGGAQETQYF. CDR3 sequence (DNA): TGTGCCATCAGCCTTGGCGGGGGGGCCCAAGAGACCCAGTACTTC.

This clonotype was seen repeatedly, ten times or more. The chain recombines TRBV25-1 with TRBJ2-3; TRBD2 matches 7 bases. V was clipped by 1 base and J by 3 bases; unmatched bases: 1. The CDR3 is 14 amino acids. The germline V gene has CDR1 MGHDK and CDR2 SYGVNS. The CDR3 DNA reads TGTGCCAGCAGTGAATGGGGGGGGACAGATACGCAGTATTTT. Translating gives CASSEWGGTDTQYF.

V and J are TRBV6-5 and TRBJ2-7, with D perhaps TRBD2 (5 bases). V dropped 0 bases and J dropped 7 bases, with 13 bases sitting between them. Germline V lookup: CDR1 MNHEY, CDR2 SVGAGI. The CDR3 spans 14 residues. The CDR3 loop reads CASSYSMGDEEQYF. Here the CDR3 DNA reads TGTGCCAGCAGTTACTCGATGGGAGACGAAGAGCAGTACTTC.